The next 24 T cell receptor beta chains were all read from a single sample in a study of cytomegalovirus exposure and HLA in healthy donors. The PCR employed 60 Vbeta primers together with 13 Jbeta primers. Clones were read by immunoSEQ multiplex PCR, and TCRdb kept only the in-frame ones, dropping some. The data contain 160,000 or so clones, about 80% of them seen just once; the ten biggest clones take up roughly 1.3%. Input material: PBMCs. All receptors come from a woman between 50 and 59 years old in good health and CMV-seronegative.

V is TRBV6-6 and J is TRBJ1-5; 9 nucleotides line up with TRBD1. This CDR3 contains 14 residues. V lost 11 bases, J lost 0 bases, and 5 bases stayed unmatched. CDR1 and CDR2 from the germline V gene are MNHNY and SVGAGI (reference sequence). This CDR3 is CAGKTGGSNQPQHF. Written as DNA, the CDR3 is TGTGCCGGAAAGACAGGGGGTAGCAATCAGCCCCAGCATTTT.

DNA of the CDR3: TGTGCCAGCAGCCTGGGTGGGGGGAGGAACACTGAAGCTTTCTTT. It is translated as CASSLGGGRNTEAFF. This chain connects TRBV5-4 to TRBJ1-1; D is perhaps TRBD1 (5 bases). Germline CDR1 reads SGHNT; CDR2 reads YYREEE (reference sequence). V lost 4 bases and J lost 1, with 14 bases in between. This CDR3 is 15 amino acids long.

In the case of this clone: The junction shows a germline mismatch at one end, possibly a read error. The chain couples TRBV7-7 to TRBJ2-1, with TRBD2 matching over 11 bases. Germline CDR1 is SSHAT and CDR2 is FNYEAQ (reference sequence). The CDR3 has 18 residues. Written as DNA, the CDR3 is TGTGCTAGCAGCTCCTTTACCCCCGGACTAGCGGGTTACAATGAGCAGTTCTTC. It codes for CASSSFTPGLAGYNEQFF.

The chain carries TRBV28 and TRBJ2-1; tentatively, D is TRBD1 (5 bases). The CDR3 sequence is 13 residues long. CDR1 and CDR2 from the germline V gene are MDHEN and SYDVKM. Trimming removed 2 bases from V and 12 bases from J, with 14 bases in between. The CDR3 protein is CASSLVAVQGQFF. The CDR3 nucleotides read TGTGCCAGCAGTTTAGTCGCGGTCCAGGGGCAGTTCTTC.

V usage is TRBV29-1 and J usage is TRBJ1-2; D is possibly TRBD1 (6 bases). The CDR3 spans 12 residues. Germline V lookup: CDR1 SQVTM, CDR2 ANQGSEA. V lost 6 bases and J 4 bases, leaving 12 bases between the germline ends. The CDR3 reads CSVVRGLYGYTF. The CDR3 nucleotides read TGCAGCGTCGTCAGGGGCCTCTATGGCTACACCTTC.

This clone showed up just a few times. The chain carries TRBV7-9 and TRBJ1-3; the D is unclear. The CDR3 runs 15 residues. Germline V gene data show CDR1 as SEHNR and CDR2 as FQNEAQ (reference sequence). Trimming removed 5 bases at V and 0 bases at J, with 11 bases between. This CDR3 is CASSPRRGSGNTIYF. CDR3 DNA: TGTGCCAGCAGCCCCCGCCGGGGCTCTGGAAACACCATATATTTT.

This clone was detected once. The rearrangement uses TRBV2 and TRBJ1-5, with 9 bases fitting TRBD1. Germline lookup yields CDR1 SNHLY and CDR2 FYNNEI. Trimming cost V 6 bases and J 1 base; bases outside gene matches: 4. The CDR3 contains 15 residues. This CDR3 reads CASRVQGASNQPQHF. The DNA of the CDR3 is TGTGCCAGCAGAGTACAGGGGGCAAGCAATCAGCCCCAGCATTTT.

The chain recombines TRBV4-3 with TRBJ1-4; D gene unclear. This CDR3 has 16 amino acids. Germline V gene data show CDR1 as LGHNA and CDR2 as YSLEER. The V and J ends lost 3 bases and 5 bases respectively, with 16 bases between them. The CDR3 sequence: CASSQAGSGPNEKLFF. The CDR3 bases are TGCGCCAGCAGCCAGGCTGGGAGCGGACCGAATGAAAAACTGTTTTTT.

The rearrangement uses TRBV4-2 and TRBJ2-5; 12 positions match TRBD2. Germline values: CDR1 LGHNA, CDR2 YNFKEQ. The junction had 3 bases not matched to a gene; V was cut back by 1 base and J by 6 bases. The CDR3 contains 15 residues. DNA of the CDR3: TGTGCCAGCAGCCAAGGACTAGCGGGGGCCCAGACCCAGTACTTC. It specifies CASSQGLAGAQTQYF.

The rearrangement joins TRBV4-3 to TRBJ1-3; a possible D gene is TRBD1 (5 bases). Germline loops: CDR1 LGHNA, CDR2 YSLEER. This CDR3 is built from 15 residues. V gave up 3 bases and J gave up 3 bases, with 12 bases separating them. The CDR3 sequence: CASSQAGGNGNTIYF. DNA for the CDR3: TGCGCCAGCAGCCAGGCTGGGGGGAATGGAAACACCATATATTTT.

A few counts support this clone. The V and J genes are TRBV7-2 and TRBJ2-5; D is unclear. The CDR3 is 13 amino acids. The germline CDR1 and CDR2 sequences are SGHTA and FQGNSA. Trimming left V 5 bases short and J 5 bases short, with 12 bases between. CDR3 nucleotide sequence: TGTGCCAGCAGCCCTCGTACATGGGAGACCCAGTACTTC. Amino acids: CASSPRTWETQYF.

V is TRBV4-3 and J is TRBJ2-3, with D hard to call. The CDR3 spans 14 residues. Per germline, CDR1 LGHNA and CDR2 YSLEER. V was shortened by 4 bases and J by 3 bases, with 11 bases between the two germline ends. DNA of the CDR3: TGCGCCAGCAGCCCCCGAGCTAGGACAGATACGCAGTATTTT. Translating gives CASSPRARTDTQYF.

The V call is TRBV6-5, the J call TRBJ2-5; D is possibly TRBD1 (6 bases). The J call is uncertain, as TRBJ2-7 better fits the DNA end. Germline CDR1 MNHEY, CDR2 SVGAGI. The CDR3 sequence is 14 residues long. The CDR3 protein is CASSDRWSSYEQYF. CDR3 sequence (DNA): TGTGCCAGCAGCGACAGGTGGTCCTCCTACGAGCAGTACTTC.

A few counts support this clone. The rearrangement links TRBV5-6 to TRBJ1-1, with D possibly being TRBD1 (5 bases). V dropped 2 bases and J dropped 3 bases, with 11 bases sitting between them. CDR1 and CDR2 from the germline V gene are SGHDT and YYEEEE. The CDR3 runs 14 residues. CDR3 in DNA: TGTGCCAGCAGCTTTCGGGGGATCGACACTGAAGCTTTCTTT. As protein: CASSFRGIDTEAFF.

The V gene is TRBV4-1, the J gene TRBJ2-1; unclear D gene. V lost 0 bases, J lost 2 bases, and 14 bases lay in between. This CDR3 is 17 amino acids long. The germline gives CDR1 MGHRA, CDR2 YSYEKL. CDR3 protein: CASSQESRQAPYNEQFF. The CDR3 nucleotides are TGCGCCAGCAGCCAAGAATCCCGGCAGGCCCCCTACAATGAGCAGTTCTTC.

The chain uses TRBV28 and TRBJ1-1; D gene ambiguous. The CDR3 totals 16 residues. Germline CDR1 reads MDHEN; CDR2 reads SYDVKM. Trimming pared 1 base from V and 1 base from J, leaving 13 bases between. The CDR3 DNA reads as TGTGCCAGCAGTTTATTTGGCCCAAAAGAGAACACTGAAGCTTTCTTT. It codes for CASSLFGPKENTEAFF. The variable domain in full, with the rest retrieved from reference TRBV28 and TRBJ1-1, is DVKVTQSSRYLVKRTGEKVFLECVQDMDHENMFWYRQDPGLGLRLIYFSYDVKMKEKGDIPEGYSVSREKKERFSLILESASTNQTSMYLCASSLFGPKENTEAFFGQGTRLTVV.

As DNA, the CDR3 is TGTGCCGGAACCCGGGAGCTCTATGGCTACACCTTC. This codes for CAGTRELYGYTF. The rearrangement uses TRBV2 and TRBJ1-2, with D unresolved. Germline CDR1 is SNHLY and CDR2 is FYNNEI. The CDR3 is 12 amino acids. Trimming pared 11 bases from V and 4 bases from J, leaving 14 bases between.

The chain uses TRBV5-4 and TRBJ2-1, with D unclear. This CDR3 contains 12 residues. V lost 5 bases and J lost 6, with 9 bases in between. Germline V gene sequence: CDR1 SGHNT, CDR2 YYREEE (reference sequence). The CDR3 is CASSWSGNEQFF. The CDR3, as DNA: TGTGCCAGCAGTTGGTCCGGCAATGAGCAGTTCTTC. Based on the CDR3 plus reference TRBV5-4 and TRBJ2-1, the full variable domain is ETGVTQSPTHLIKTRGQQVTLRCSSQSGHNTVSWYQQALGQGPQFIFQYYREEENGRGNFPPRFSGLQFPNYSSELNVNALELDDSALYLCASSWSGNEQFFGPGTRLTVL.

The genes are TRBV10-3 and TRBJ1-5; TRBD1 aligns across 7 bases. J gave up 6 bases and V 6 bases, and 8 bases lay outside the gene matches. From germline, CDR1 is ENHRY and CDR2 SYGVKD. The length of the CDR3 is 14 residues. The CDR3 sequence is CAISPGTEGQPQHF. CDR3 DNA: TGTGCCATCAGCCCCGGGACAGAAGGTCAGCCCCAGCATTTT.

CDR3 sequence reads: CASSGYRDQPQHF. In nucleotides, the CDR3 is TGTGCCAGCAGTGGGTACAGGGATCAGCCCCAGCATTTT. This chain joins TRBV2 and TRBJ1-5; D possibly corresponds to TRBD1 (6 bases). V was clipped by 4 bases and J by 5 bases, with 9 bases between them. The germline gives CDR1 SNHLY, CDR2 FYNNEI. The CDR3 runs to 13 residues.

The chain is built from TRBV7-2 and TRBJ2-7; D not certain. The CDR3 runs to 15 residues. The germline V gene encodes CDR1 SGHTA and CDR2 FQGNSA. V gave up 5 bases and J gave up 3 bases, with 17 bases separating them. CDR3 in DNA: TGTGCCAGCAGCCCCCAACCGTTAGGAGTCTACGAGCAGTACTTC. Protein product: CASSPQPLGVYEQYF.

The V gene is TRBV10-3, the J gene TRBJ1-1; 8 bases map to TRBD1. Germline CDR1 and CDR2: ENHRY and SYGVKD. This CDR3 comprises 15 residues. Trimming took 3 bases from V and 11 from J; bases not matched to a gene: 14. Here the CDR3 reads CAISEIGKGQDWAFF. The CDR3 DNA follows: TGTGCCATCAGTGAAATAGGGAAGGGACAGGACTGGGCTTTCTTT.

The count of this clone is one. The genes are TRBV11-2 and TRBJ2-7; possibly TRBD2 for D (7 bases). Germline V lookup: CDR1 SGHAT, CDR2 FQNNGV. With 3 bases removed from V and 6 bases from J, the gap between germline ends came to 15 bases. CDR3 length: 14 residues. The CDR3 bases are TGTGCCAGCAGCTTTGGGGGGGCGTTAAGCGAGCAGTACTTC. Translated: CASSFGGALSEQYF.

This chain uses TRBV6-5 with TRBJ2-3; 7 bases match TRBD2. CDR1 and CDR2 from the germline V gene are MNHEY and SVGAGI. This CDR3 is 15 amino acids long. J lost 4 bases, V lost 6 bases, and 10 bases had no gene match. The CDR3 DNA reads as TGTGCCAGCAGCACTGGGGAGGGCTCGGCAGATACGCAGTATTTT. Amino acids: CASSTGEGSADTQYF.